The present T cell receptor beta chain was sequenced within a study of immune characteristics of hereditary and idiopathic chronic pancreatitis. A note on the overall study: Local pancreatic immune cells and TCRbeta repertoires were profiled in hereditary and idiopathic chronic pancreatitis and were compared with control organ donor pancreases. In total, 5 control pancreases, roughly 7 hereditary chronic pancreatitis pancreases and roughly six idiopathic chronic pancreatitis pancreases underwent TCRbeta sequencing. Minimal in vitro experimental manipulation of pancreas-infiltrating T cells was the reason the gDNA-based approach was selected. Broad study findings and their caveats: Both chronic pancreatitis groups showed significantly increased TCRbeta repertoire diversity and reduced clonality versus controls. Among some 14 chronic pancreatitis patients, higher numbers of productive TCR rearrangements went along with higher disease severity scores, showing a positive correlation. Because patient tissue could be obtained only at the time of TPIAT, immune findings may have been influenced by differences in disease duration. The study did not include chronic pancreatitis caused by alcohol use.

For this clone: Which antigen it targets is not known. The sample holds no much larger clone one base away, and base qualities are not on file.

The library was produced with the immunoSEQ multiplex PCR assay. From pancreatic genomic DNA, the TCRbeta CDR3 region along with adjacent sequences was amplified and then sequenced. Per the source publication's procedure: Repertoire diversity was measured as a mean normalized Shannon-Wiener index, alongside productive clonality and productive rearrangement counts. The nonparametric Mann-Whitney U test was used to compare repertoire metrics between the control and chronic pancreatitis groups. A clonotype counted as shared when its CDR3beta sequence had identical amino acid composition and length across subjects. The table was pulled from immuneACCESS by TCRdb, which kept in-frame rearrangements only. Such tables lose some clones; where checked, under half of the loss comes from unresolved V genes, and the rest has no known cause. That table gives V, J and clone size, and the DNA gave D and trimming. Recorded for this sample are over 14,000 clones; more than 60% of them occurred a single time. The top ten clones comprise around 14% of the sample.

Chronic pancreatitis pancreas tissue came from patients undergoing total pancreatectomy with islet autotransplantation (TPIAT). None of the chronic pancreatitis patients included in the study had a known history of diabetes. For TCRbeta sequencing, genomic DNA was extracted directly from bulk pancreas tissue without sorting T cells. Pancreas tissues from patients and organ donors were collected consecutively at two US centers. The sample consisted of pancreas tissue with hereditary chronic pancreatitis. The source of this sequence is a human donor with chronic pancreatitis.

The CDR3 region has the sequence CASSLGQGGGQPQHF. The sequenced DNA: TGTGCCAGCAGCTTGGGGCAGGGCGGAGGGCAGCCCCAGCATTTT. The chain is assembled from TRBV5-5 and TRBJ1-5; TRBD1 might be the D gene, on 5 matching bases. Trimming at the junction amounts to 0 bases on V and 7 bases on J, and the germline ends lie 14 bases apart. From cysteine to phenylalanine, the CDR3 is 15 amino acids long. This entry keeps only the CDR3 DNA: 45 bases, framed from base 1. Via the germline V gene (reference sequence), CDR1 is SGHKS and CDR2 YYEKEE. The CDR3 plus the reference TRBV5-5 and TRBJ1-5 genes for the other parts give the full variable domain: DAGVTQSPTHLIKTRGQQVTLRCSPISGHKSVSWYQQVLGQGPQFIFQYYEKEERGRGNFPDRFSARQFPNYSSELNVNALLLGDSALYLCASSLGQGGGQPQHFGDGTRLSIL.